Shown below are 23 T cell receptor beta chains from a single sample sequenced in a study of T cells in Graves' hyperthyroidism and ophthalmopathy. RNA transcripts served as the template for amplifying TCR beta CDR3 regions. A first-round RT-PCR of the TCR CDR3 used the HTBI primer set. TCRdb redid the calling of the multiplex PCR reads with MiXCR, one entry per CDR3 protein. The sample lists some 760,000 distinct CDR3 sequences, 12% to 15% seen once, with 10% in the top ten. Sequencing was performed on blood. These receptors were taken from a young woman with Graves' hyperthyroidism.

This clonotype has ten or more counts. The V call is TRBV6-1, the J call TRBJ2-7, with 12 bases lining up with TRBD2. CDR1 MNHNS and CDR2 SASEGT come from the germline V gene. The trim removed 6 bases at V and 2 bases at J, leaving 8 bases unmatched. The CDR3 is made up of 16 amino acids. In nucleotides, the CDR3 is TGTGCCAGCAGAAGCCTGACTAGCGGGGGCCCCTACGAGCAGTACTTC. Its translation is CASRSLTSGGPYEQYF.

This clonotype was counted a few times. J is TRBJ1-4 and V is TRBV28; weak D call: TRBD1 (5 bases). CDR1 is MDHEN and CDR2 is SYDVKM in the germline V gene. The V end lost 7 bases, the J end lost 6 bases, and 18 bases lay between the germline ends. The CDR3 runs 15 residues. CDR3: CASMTPVAGDEKLFF. CDR3 nucleotides: TGTGCCAGCATGACCCCCGTCGCGGGGGATGAAAAACTGTTTTTT.

The chain has TRBV5-6 and TRBJ2-7; TRBD2 matches 8 bases. Germline CDR1 reads SGHDT; CDR2 reads YYEEEE. V was clipped by 0 bases and J by 3 bases; unmatched bases: 29. This CDR3 is 23 amino acids long. The CDR3 loop is CASSLEGGESFFPTSGSGYEQYF. The CDR3, as DNA: TGTGCCAGCAGCTTGGAGGGCGGGGAGAGCTTCTTTCCCACCAGCGGGAGTGGCTACGAGCAGTACTTC.

This clonotype was detected many times. This sequence joins TRBV9 and TRBJ1-2; D gene unclear. The germline V gene has CDR1 SGDLS and CDR2 YYNGEE. The CDR3 has 13 amino acids. Trimming took 0 bases from V and 7 from J, leaving 10 bases between them. CDR3 residues: CASSVALGPGYTF. CDR3 coding DNA: TGTGCCAGCAGCGTAGCTTTAGGGCCTGGCTACACCTTC.

The table lists this clonotype with many counts. The rearrangement links TRBV12-3 or TRBV12-4 to TRBJ1-1, with TRBD1 as a possible D gene (5 bases). The CDR3 extends over 14 amino acids. The V and J ends lost 5 bases and 0 bases respectively, with 10 bases between them. CDR3 in amino acids: CASSHRQLNTEAFF. The DNA for the CDR3 is TGTGCCAGCAGTCATAGACAGCTGAACACTGAAGCTTTCTTT.

This clonotype was counted at least ten times. The chain couples TRBV2 to TRBJ1-4; D call uncertain. Trimming pared 10 bases from V and 10 bases from J, leaving 19 bases between. The CDR3 sequence is 13 residues long. Germline CDR1 is SNHLY and CDR2 is FYNNEI. The CDR3 loop reads CATRRSENGKLFF. CDR3 nucleotides: TGTGCCACTCGACGCAGTGAGAACGGAAAACTGTTTTTT.

This clonotype appeared many times. The chain has TRBV30 and TRBJ2-1; TRBD2 matches at 8 bases. The CDR3 runs to 14 residues. J gave up 8 bases and V 2 bases, and 8 bases lay outside the gene matches. CDR1 is GTSNPN, CDR2 SVGIG, per germline (reference sequence). CDR3: CAWSTGLVTHEQFF. The DNA of the CDR3 is TGTGCCTGGAGTACGGGACTAGTTACTCATGAGCAGTTCTTC.

This chain joins TRBV7-8 and TRBJ2-1; 7 bases map to TRBD2. CDR3 length: 17 residues. The V gene's germline CDR1 is SGHVS and CDR2 FQNEAQ. V gave up 2 bases and J gave up 0 bases; unmatched junction bases: 7. This CDR3 reads CASSLRLRENSYNEQFF. Written as DNA, the CDR3 is TGTGCCAGCAGCTTAAGGCTGCGGGAGAACTCCTACAATGAGCAGTTCTTC.

A few counts support this clonotype. The chain recombines TRBV7-9 with TRBJ1-2, with 9 bases matching TRBD1. The junction had 12 bases not matched to a gene; V was cut back by 6 bases and J by 4 bases. Germline assignment: CDR1 SEHNR and CDR2 FQNEAQ (reference sequence). The CDR3 has 16 residues. CDR3 sequence (DNA): TGTGCCAGCAGAGATACTCCGGGACAGGGTCTCTATGGCTACACCTTC. Protein product: CASRDTPGQGLYGYTF.

This clonotype was seen many times. J is TRBJ1-2 and V is TRBV20-1; the D is unclear. The CDR3 contains 13 residues. V lost 8 bases and J 4 bases, leaving 17 bases between the germline ends. The germline V gene has CDR1 DFQATT and CDR2 SNEGSKA (reference sequence). CDR3 bases: TGCAGTTCCACCCGGGCCCTTCCCTATGGCTACACCTTC. Translating gives CSSTRALPYGYTF.

The table lists this clonotype with a few counts. The V call is TRBV27, the J call TRBJ1-2; 9 bases match TRBD1. Unmatched junction bases numbered 9, after V lost 3 bases and J lost 4 bases. Per the germline V gene, CDR1 is MNHEY and CDR2 is SMNVEV (reference sequence). The CDR3 is made up of 16 amino acids. CDR3 sequence: CASSLGLGQGGYGYTF. The CDR3 DNA follows: TGTGCCAGCAGTTTGGGACTGGGACAGGGCGGCTATGGCTACACCTTC.

As for this clonotype: A much larger clone differs from this one at a single base, so this may be a read error. V and J are TRBV5-6 and TRBJ2-7, with 7 nucleotides matching TRBD1. The last part of the DNA fits TRBJ2-1 better; the J call may be wrong. Germline V gene data show CDR1 as SGHDT and CDR2 as YYEEEE. This CDR3 contains 16 residues. CDR3 bases: TGTGCCAGCAGCATTGGGTACGGGACAGATTCCTACGAGCAGTTCTTC. Encoded protein: CASSIGYGTDSYEQFF.

This clonotype was observed a handful of times. V is TRBV4-2 and J is TRBJ1-2; possibly TRBD1 for D (5 bases). Germline CDR1 LGHNA, CDR2 YNFKEQ. The CDR3 extends over 14 amino acids. V lost 1 base to trimming and J lost 4 bases, with 10 bases between them. Here the CDR3 DNA reads TGTGCCAGCAGCCAAGTTGGGGACCTCTATGGCTACACCTTC. Residues: CASSQVGDLYGYTF.

This clonotype was detected many times. This chain uses TRBV6-1 with TRBJ2-7; TRBD2 matches 13 bases. The CDR3 sequence is 15 residues long. Germline loops: CDR1 MNHNS, CDR2 SASEGT. The ends lost 5 bases at V and 3 bases at J; junction bases unmatched: 4. DNA for the CDR3: TGTGCCAGCAGTTTACTAGCGGGAGGGTTCTACGAGCAGTACTTC. Its protein product is CASSLLAGGFYEQYF.

The chain uses TRBV28 and TRBJ1-4; tentative D call: TRBD1 (6 bases). Germline V gene sequence: CDR1 MDHEN, CDR2 SYDVKM. With 6 bases removed from V and 0 bases from J, the gap between germline ends came to 11 bases. The CDR3 is 15 amino acids. In nucleotides, the CDR3 is TGTGCCAGCAGAGAGGCAGGGGCAACTAATGAAAAACTGTTTTTT. It translates to CASREAGATNEKLFF.

This clonotype was counted at least ten times. The CDR3 bases are TGTGCCTGGACCCTCCAGGGGGTTCCCACAGATACGCAGTATTTT. Translated, it gives CAWTLQGVPTDTQYF. The chain recombines TRBV30 with TRBJ2-3; the match to TRBD1 covers 7 bases. Per the germline V gene, CDR1 is GTSNPN and CDR2 is SVGIG (reference sequence). Trimming cost V 4 bases and J 2 bases; bases outside gene matches: 9. CDR3 length: 15 amino acids.

This clonotype occurred many times. In DNA, the CDR3 is TGTGCCAGCAGTCTACTTGGGCCCTACGAGCAGTACTTC. As protein: CASSLLGPYEQYF. The chain combines TRBV28 with TRBJ2-7; D remains ambiguous. V gave up 5 bases and J gave up 2 bases, with 10 bases separating them. This CDR3 contains 13 residues. The germline V gene has CDR1 MDHEN and CDR2 SYDVKM.

The chain has TRBV19 and TRBJ1-1; maybe TRBD1 (6 bases). CDR1 is LNHDA and CDR2 is SQIVND in the germline V gene (reference sequence). There are 13 residues in the CDR3. V shed 9 bases and J shed 2 bases, with 13 bases lying between them. As DNA, the CDR3 is TGTGCCAGCGAACGGACAGCCAACACTGAAGCTTTCTTT. It yields the protein CASERTANTEAFF.

This clonotype came up a few times. J is TRBJ2-5 and V is TRBV12-3 or TRBV12-4; 9 bases are a match to TRBD1. This CDR3 has 15 amino acids. V was pared by 5 bases and J by 0 bases, with 4 bases of the junction left unmatched. DNA of the CDR3: TGTGCCAGCAGTCCCGGGACAGGGTACCAAGAGACCCAGTACTTC. Encoded protein: CASSPGTGYQETQYF.

This clonotype was recorded a few times. The chain is built from TRBV29-1 and TRBJ2-5, with D perhaps matching TRBD1 (6 bases). The CDR3 extends over 12 amino acids. V was shortened by 6 bases and J by 2 bases, with 10 bases between the two germline ends. Germline CDR1 and CDR2: SQVTM and ANQGSEA. The CDR3, as DNA: TGCAGCGTCGCTGGACAGCAAGAGACCCAGTACTTC. Amino acid sequence: CSVAGQQETQYF.

This clonotype was counted ten times or more. The chain uses TRBV7-2 and TRBJ2-3; 10 bases match TRBD2. There are 16 residues in the CDR3. With 5 bases clipped from V and 1 base from J, the junction kept 6 bases outside the gene matches. Germline CDR1 is SGHTA and CDR2 is FQGNSA. CDR3 nucleotides: TGTGCCAGCAGCCCCCGGCTAGCGGGGGGCACAGATACGCAGTATTTT. Residues: CASSPRLAGGTDTQYF. Using reference TRBV7-2 and TRBJ2-3 for the parts outside the CDR3, the full variable domain is GAGVSQSPSNKVTEKGKDVELRCDPISGHTALYWYRQSLGQGLEFLIYFQGNSAPDKSGLPSDRFSAERTGGSVSTLTIQRTQQEDSAVYLCASSPRLAGGTDTQYFGPGTRLTVL.

This clonotype came up many times. The chain is built from TRBV2 and TRBJ1-5, with D unresolved. Trimming removed 3 bases from V and 0 bases from J, with 6 bases in between. CDR1 is SNHLY, CDR2 FYNNEI, per germline. The CDR3 is 14 amino acids. The CDR3: CASSDRTSNQPQHF. CDR3 in DNA: TGTGCCAGCAGTGATCGTACTAGCAATCAGCCCCAGCATTTT.

The V and J genes are TRBV10-3 and TRBJ2-3, with 9 bases matching TRBD1. From germline, CDR1 is ENHRY and CDR2 SYGVKD. The CDR3 consists of 14 residues. The V and J ends lost 5 bases and 4 bases, in that order; junction bases with no gene match: 4. Here the CDR3 reads CAISTGGRSDTQYF. The CDR3 bases are TGTGCCATCAGTACAGGGGGCAGGTCAGATACGCAGTATTTT.